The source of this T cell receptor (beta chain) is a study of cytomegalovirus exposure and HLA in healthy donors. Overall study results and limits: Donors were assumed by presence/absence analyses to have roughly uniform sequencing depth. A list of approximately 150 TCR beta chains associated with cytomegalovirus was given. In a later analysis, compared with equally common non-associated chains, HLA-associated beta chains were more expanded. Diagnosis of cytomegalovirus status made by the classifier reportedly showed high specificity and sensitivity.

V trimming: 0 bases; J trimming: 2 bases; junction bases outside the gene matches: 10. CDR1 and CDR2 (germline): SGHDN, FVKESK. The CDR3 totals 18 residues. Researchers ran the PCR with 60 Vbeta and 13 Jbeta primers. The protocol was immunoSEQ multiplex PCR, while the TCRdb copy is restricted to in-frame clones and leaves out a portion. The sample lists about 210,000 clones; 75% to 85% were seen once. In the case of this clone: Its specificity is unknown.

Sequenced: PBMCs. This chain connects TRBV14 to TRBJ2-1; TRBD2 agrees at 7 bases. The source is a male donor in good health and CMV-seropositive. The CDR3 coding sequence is TGTGCCAGCAGCCAAGAGGAAGGCGCGGGGGTAACCTACAATGAGCAGTTCTTC. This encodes CASSQEEGAGVTYNEQFF.